This T cell receptor beta chain stems from a study of blood T cell repertoires in COVID-19. Study at large: Sample material is recorded as cDNA or gDNA derived from T cells, B-cell-depleted T cells, or PBMCs.

Original analysis: It was from reference gene primer amplification that nucleated cell counts were estimated. TCRdb's copy holds only in-frame clones and misses some; the assay was immunoSEQ multiplex PCR. The V and J calls and clone size come from that table; D and trimming were worked out from the DNA. Altogether about half a million clones are present, approximately 85% being singletons, with the ten largest covering approximately 3%. The CDR3 is 14 residues long. Trimming stripped 1 base from V and 5 bases from J, with 11 bases between. Germline V gene sequence: CDR1 LGHDT, CDR2 YNNKEL (reference sequence). This clone was observed a handful of times. Other DNA sequences within the sample encode an identical CDR3.

V usage is TRBV3-1 (or the pseudogene TRBV3-2) and J usage is TRBJ1-2; the D gene is possibly TRBD1 (5 bases). The sequenced material came from peripheral blood. The sequence was obtained from a human donor in a cohort sampled during active COVID-19. CDR3: CASSQGQGSYGYTF. The CDR3 coding sequence is TGTGCCAGCAGCCAAGGTCAGGGAAGTTATGGCTACACCTTC.